The 27 T cell receptor beta chains below were found in one sample sequenced in a study of T cells after yellow fever vaccination. Using its own MiXCR run on the 5' RACE reads, TCRdb lists one record per CDR3 protein. The sample carries approximately 61,000 distinct CDR3 sequences, approximately 7.7% recorded once. The sequencing used CD8+ T cells sorted from PBMCs, collected on the day of the first yellow fever vaccination. The receptors come from a man younger than 35 who received the YFV17D yellow fever vaccine.

Comments on this clonotype: This may be a read error, as it is one base from a much larger clone. CDR3 in DNA: TGCAGTGCTAGAGTAGCCGGGACAGCGTTATACGAGCAGTACTTC. Encoded protein: CSARVAGTALYEQYF. The V and J genes are TRBV20-1 and TRBJ2-7; 7 bases align to TRBD1. CDR1 and CDR2 from the germline V gene are DFQATT and SNEGSKA (reference sequence). The CDR3 runs 15 residues. V lost 1 base to trimming and J lost 4 bases; unmatched junction nucleotides: 10.

The chain carries TRBV7-3 and TRBJ2-1; 14 nucleotides agree with TRBD2. The CDR3 sequence is 15 residues long. With V trimmed by 5 bases and J by 9 bases, 6 bases remained unmatched. Germline V CDR1 and CDR2: SGHTA, FQGTGA. CDR3 nucleotides: TGTGCCAGCAGCCCGACTAGCGGGGGGGCCAGTGAGCAGTTCTTC. Translating gives CASSPTSGGASEQFF.

This clonotype has just a few counts. The rearrangement uses TRBV5-8 and TRBJ2-2, with TRBD1 identical over 8 bases. Per germline, CDR1 SGHTS and CDR2 YDEGEE. The J segment lost 3 bases and the V segment lost 1 base, leaving 5 bases of the junction unmatched. This CDR3 has 16 residues. CDR3 loop: CASSLRQGIYTGELFF. The CDR3 DNA sequence: TGTGCCAGCAGCTTGCGACAGGGGATATACACCGGGGAGCTGTTTTTT.

V gene TRBV5-6 combines with J gene TRBJ2-7; 8 positions agree with TRBD2. V was pared by 6 bases and J by 6 bases, with 14 bases of the junction left unmatched. The CDR3 spans 15 residues. Germline CDR1 SGHDT, CDR2 YYEEEE. CDR3: CASTAGGLRLREQYF. CDR3 DNA: TGTGCCAGCACCGCGGGGGGACTCAGGTTGCGCGAGCAGTACTTC.

In its sample, this clonotype was seen a few times. The gene calls are TRBV6-1 and TRBJ2-3, with D tentatively TRBD2 (6 bases). Germline CDR1 is MNHNS and CDR2 is SASEGT. The CDR3 is 14 residues long. V shed 6 bases and J shed 6 bases, with 16 bases lying between them. The CDR3: CASRPGTYRDTQYF. The CDR3, as DNA: TGTGCCAGCAGGCCCGGGACTTATAGGGATACGCAGTATTTT.

Only a few counts were recorded for this clonotype. This chain uses TRBV4-2 with TRBJ2-1; the match to TRBD2 covers 9 bases. From germline, CDR1 is LGHNA and CDR2 YNFKEQ. Trimming cost V 4 bases and J 2 bases; bases outside gene matches: 6. The CDR3 consists of 16 residues. The CDR3 loop is CASSPVAGATYNEQFF. The CDR3 DNA is TGTGCCAGCAGCCCTGTAGCGGGGGCGACCTACAATGAGCAGTTCTTC.

This clonotype appeared a few times. The chain recombines TRBV2 with TRBJ2-7; no clear D. V gave up 7 bases and J gave up 3 bases, with 10 bases separating them. The CDR3 extends over 12 amino acids. In germline, CDR1 is SNHLY, CDR2 FYNNEI. In DNA, the CDR3 is TGTGCCAGCATGGGCAGAAACTACGAGCAGTACTTC. As protein: CASMGRNYEQYF.

This clonotype was recorded many times. This chain connects TRBV7-2 to TRBJ2-2; D could derive from TRBD1 or TRBD2 (6 bases each). V shed 2 bases and J shed 6 bases, with 13 bases lying between them. Per the germline V gene, CDR1 is SGHTA and CDR2 is FQGNSA. The CDR3 has 15 amino acids. The CDR3 loop reads CASSLWGAVAGELFF. CDR3 coding DNA: TGTGCCAGCAGCTTATGGGGGGCGGTAGCCGGGGAGCTGTTTTTT.

Only a few counts were recorded for this clonotype. This CDR3 reads CASSSLPGQGVGTEAFF. In DNA, the CDR3 is TGCGCCAGCAGCTCACTACCGGGACAGGGTGTTGGTACTGAAGCTTTCTTT. The chain combines TRBV5-1 with TRBJ1-1; 9 bases are a match to TRBD1. Per germline, CDR1 SGHRS and CDR2 YFSETQ. The V segment lost 3 bases and the J segment 5 bases; nucleotides outside the gene matches: 14. The CDR3 runs to 17 residues.

Points on this clonotype: A much larger clone is a single base away; this may be a read error. V gene TRBV28 combines with J gene TRBJ2-7, with D unresolved. Germline CDR1 MDHEN, CDR2 SYDVKM. The CDR3 contains 13 residues. The CDR3 coding sequence is TGTGCCGGCAGTTTCGGGCAGAGCTACGAGCAGTACGTC. Translation gives CAGSFGQSYEQYV.

This clonotype was detected a few times. The chain employs TRBV29-1 and TRBJ2-7; TRBD2 agrees at 10 bases. This CDR3 is built from 15 residues. Trimming took 6 bases from V and 1 from J; bases not matched to a gene: 9. Germline loops: CDR1 SQVTM, CDR2 ANQGSEA. CDR3 residues: CSVQPLAGGSYEQYF. Written as DNA, the CDR3 is TGCAGCGTCCAGCCCTTAGCGGGGGGTTCCTACGAGCAGTACTTC.

This sequence joins TRBV7-6 and TRBJ1-3; the D gene is possibly TRBD1 (5 bases). The V end lost 3 bases, the J end lost 1 base, and 19 bases lay between the germline ends. The germline gives CDR1 SGHVS, CDR2 FNYEAQ. The CDR3 sequence is 18 residues long. The CDR3 bases are TGTGCCAGCAGCTTGCCAGCGAGGGGATCGTGGTCTGGAAACACCATATATTTT. Amino acid sequence: CASSLPARGSWSGNTIYF.

The chain recombines TRBV7-2 with TRBJ1-5, with D possibly being TRBD1 (5 bases). Per germline, CDR1 SGHTA and CDR2 FQGNSA. V lost 2 bases and J lost 0, with 26 bases in between. The CDR3 runs 21 residues. The CDR3 is CASSLLPGDRDGSNSNQPQHF. Here the CDR3 DNA reads TGTGCCAGCAGCTTATTGCCGGGGGACCGGGACGGCAGTAATAGCAATCAGCCCCAGCATTTT.

This chain uses TRBV24-1 with TRBJ2-5, with 8 bases identical to TRBD1. The trim removed 1 base at V and 3 bases at J, leaving 12 bases unmatched. The CDR3 is 18 residues long. Germline lookup yields CDR1 KGHDR and CDR2 SFDVKD. The CDR3 DNA sequence: TGTGCCACCAGTGATTTAGCCGGGACAGGAGGGGCCGAAGAGACCCAGTACTTC. Amino acids: CATSDLAGTGGAEETQYF.

Ten or more counts support this clonotype. This chain uses TRBV4-1 with TRBJ1-2; D gene uncertain. V lost 0 bases and J 3 bases, leaving 5 bases between the germline ends. CDR3 size: 13 residues. CDR1 is MGHRA, CDR2 YSYEKL, per germline. The CDR3 nucleotides read TGCGCCAGCAGCCAAGATCCGGACTATGGCTACACCTTC. Protein sequence: CASSQDPDYGYTF.

The chain recombines TRBV12-3 or TRBV12-4 with TRBJ1-1, with 9 positions matching TRBD1. Trimming at V came to 1 base and at J to 4 bases, leaving 1 base not matched to a gene. The CDR3 extends over 14 amino acids. The CDR3 reads CASSLEGQGTEAFF. CDR3 nucleotide sequence: TGTGCCAGCAGTTTAGAGGGACAGGGCACTGAAGCTTTCTTT.

The chain recombines TRBV7-9 with TRBJ1-2, with D possibly being TRBD1 (5 bases). The CDR3 extends over 16 amino acids. CDR1 and CDR2 (germline): SEHNR, FQNEAQ (reference sequence). V shed 3 bases and J shed 0 bases, with 14 bases lying between them. In DNA, the CDR3 is TGTGCCAGCAGCTTCGTCACAGGAGTCCCTAACTATGGCTACACCTTC. Translated, it gives CASSFVTGVPNYGYTF.

This clonotype showed up many times. The chain employs TRBV7-8 and TRBJ2-7; D may be TRBD1 or TRBD2 (7 bases each). This CDR3 is 12 amino acids long. Trimming removed 4 bases from V and 7 bases from J, with 11 bases in between. Germline CDR1 is SGHVS and CDR2 is FQNEAQ. This CDR3 reads CASSSGGGEQYV. In DNA form, the CDR3 reads TGTGCCAGCAGCTCAGGGGGAGGGGAGCAGTACGTC.

In this sample, this clonotype turned up many times. The chain has TRBV27 and TRBJ2-3, with D hard to call. Trimming pared 3 bases from V and 3 bases from J, leaving 16 bases between. The CDR3 consists of 16 residues. From germline, CDR1 is MNHEY and CDR2 SMNVEV (reference sequence). CDR3 loop: CASSFYSSSRTDTQYF. The CDR3 DNA is TGTGCCAGCAGTTTTTATTCTTCCAGCAGGACAGATACGCAGTATTTT.

On this clonotype: Given a much more abundant clone one base away, this may be a read error. CDR3 amino acids: CASLAGGEPFF. The CDR3 DNA follows: TGTGCCAGCCTTGCTGGTGGGGAGCCGTTTTTT. The chain joins TRBV6-5 to TRBJ2-2; D is perhaps TRBD2 (5 bases). The CDR3 is 11 residues long. Germline V gene lookup returns CDR1 MNHEY and CDR2 SVGAGI.

The chain recombines TRBV7-2 with TRBJ2-2, with unresolved D. The length of the CDR3 is 13 residues. With 5 bases removed from V and 6 bases from J, the gap between germline ends came to 10 bases. Germline V gives CDR1 SGHTA, CDR2 FQGNSA. DNA of the CDR3: TGTGCCAGCAGCGAGTGGGGTGCCGGGGAGCTGTTTTTT. It specifies CASSEWGAGELFF.

This clonotype was seen repeatedly, ten times or more. The J gene is TRBJ2-7, the V gene TRBV5-5; D is perhaps TRBD1 (5 bases). The length of the CDR3 is 15 residues. Trimming removed 1 base at V and 6 bases at J, with 17 bases between. Germline values: CDR1 SGHKS, CDR2 YYEKEE (reference sequence). For the CDR3, the DNA is TGTGCCAGCAGCTTGTACCTGCACAGGCCGTCCGAGCAGTACGTC. This encodes CASSLYLHRPSEQYV.

This clonotype was detected ten times or more. V and J are TRBV7-9 and TRBJ2-7; D is uncertain. The V end was cut by 2 bases, the J end by 0 bases, with 5 bases between. Germline CDR1 SEHNR, CDR2 FQNEAQ (reference sequence). The CDR3 extends over 13 amino acids. The CDR3 coding sequence is TGTGCCAGCAGCTTACCGCACTCCTACGAGCAGTACGTC. It codes for CASSLPHSYEQYV.

This clonotype was counted ten times or more. This chain links TRBV4-1 with TRBJ1-1; no firm D call. This CDR3 has 14 amino acids. From germline, CDR1 is MGHRA and CDR2 YSYEKL. The V and J ends lost 4 bases and 0 bases respectively, with 9 bases between them. The CDR3 DNA reads TGCGCCAGCAGCCTCAGAGGAGTGAACACTGAAGCTTTCTTT. Residues: CASSLRGVNTEAFF.

This clonotype occurred many times. This sequence joins TRBV5-5 and TRBJ2-7; no reliable D call. The CDR3 loop spans 15 amino acids. V was trimmed by 1 base and J by 1 base, leaving 12 bases between them. CDR1 SGHKS and CDR2 YYEKEE come from the germline V gene (reference sequence). CDR3 sequence: CASSLTAALSYEQYV. CDR3 nucleotides: TGTGCCAGCAGCTTGACGGCAGCCCTATCCTACGAGCAGTACGTC.

The rearrangement links TRBV5-1 to TRBJ2-7; D may correspond to TRBD1 or TRBD2 (6 bases each). Germline assignment: CDR1 SGHRS and CDR2 YFSETQ. V was clipped by 0 bases and J by 1 base, with 14 bases between them. This CDR3 comprises 16 residues. In nucleotides, the CDR3 is TGCGCCAGCAGCTTGGGCCGGGGGCGAGTATCCTACGAGCAGTACTTC. Its translation is CASSLGRGRVSYEQYF.

The CDR3 region has the DNA TGCGCCAGCAGCCAAGAATGGATACGGGGCCATGAGCAGTTCTTC. This encodes CASSQEWIRGHEQFF. V is TRBV4-3 and J is TRBJ2-1, with D possibly called TRBD1 or TRBD2 (5 bases each). Germline loops: CDR1 LGHNA, CDR2 YSLEER. The CDR3 has 15 amino acids. Trimming pared 0 bases from V and 8 bases from J, leaving 14 bases between.